This TCR beta chain is from a study of T cells after yellow fever vaccination. Study-wide background: Preparing low-cell-number fractions relied on SMART-Seq v4 Ultra Low Input. Study outcomes and limitations: Across the CD4 and CD8 compartments, a small share of clonotypes was present in both.

Production of TCR cDNA was by 5'RACE template switching, which also added a universal primer site and UMIs. TCRdb re-called the 5' RACE reads with MiXCR, one entry per CDR3 protein. Of around 180,000 distinct CDR3 sequences listed, 5.5% to 8% are singletons. The CDR3 loop spans 15 amino acids. Germline V gene lookup returns CDR1 SGHRS and CDR2 YFSETQ. The ends lost 0 bases at V and 3 bases at J; junction bases unmatched: 3. This clonotype was counted many times. No antigen is known for it. The sequenced sample was CD4+ T cells sorted from PBMCs, obtained on the day of the first yellow fever vaccination. The rearrangement joins TRBV5-1 to TRBJ2-1, with 7 bases that match TRBD2. This receptor was identified in a man aged 18 to 35 who received the YFV17D yellow fever vaccine. CDR3 sequence reads: CASSLASGGYNEQFF. Written as DNA, the CDR3 is TGCGCCAGCAGCTTGGCTAGCGGAGGCTACAATGAGCAGTTCTTC.